Below, 11 T cell receptor beta chains from the same sample are listed, as sequenced in a study of cytomegalovirus exposure and HLA in healthy donors. 13 Jbeta primers and 60 Vbeta primers were used for the PCR. Profiling relied on immunoSEQ multiplex PCR, and the TCRdb table lists in-frame clones only, not all of them. This sample has more than 100,000 clones; around three fifths occur once, and the top ten carry less than 9%. The sample was PBMCs. Receptor source: a woman aged 40-49 years in good health and CMV-seropositive.

The genes are TRBV6-1 and TRBJ1-1; D is unresolved. Germline-derived CDR1 and CDR2 are MNHNS and SASEGT. The CDR3 spans 14 residues. Trimming shortened V by 2 bases and J by 4 bases, and 11 bases separated the two germline ends. Here the CDR3 reads CASSEPGFSTEAFF. As DNA, the CDR3 is TGTGCCAGCAGTGAACCGGGGTTTAGCACTGAAGCTTTCTTT.

This clone was recorded only once. The chain uses TRBV28 and TRBJ2-7; 11 nucleotides align to TRBD1. The CDR3 totals 15 residues. Looked up from germline, CDR1 is MDHEN and CDR2 is SYDVKM. The trim removed 6 bases at V and 5 bases at J, leaving 9 bases unmatched. DNA for the CDR3: TGTGCCAGCAGGAGACCGGGACAGGGGGATCACGAGCAGTACTTC. This sequence encodes CASRRPGQGDHEQYF.

V gene TRBV2 combines with J gene TRBJ1-5; 8 positions agree with TRBD1. Unmatched junction bases numbered 11, after V lost 3 bases and J lost 1 base. Germline CDR1 is SNHLY and CDR2 is FYNNEI. This CDR3 region has 18 residues. This CDR3 is CASSDTGRGRSSNQPQHF. The CDR3 nucleotides read TGTGCCAGCAGTGATACGGGCAGGGGGCGGTCGAGCAATCAGCCCCAGCATTTT.

J is TRBJ2-4 and V is TRBV19; 12 nucleotides match TRBD1. The CDR3 is 17 amino acids. Trimming at V came to 1 base and at J to 3 bases, leaving 4 bases not matched to a gene. CDR1 LNHDA and CDR2 SQIVND come from the germline V gene (reference sequence). CDR3 DNA: TGTGCCAGTAGTATAGGGGGACAGGGGGCGGGCAAAAACATTCAGTACTTC. The encoded protein is CASSIGGQGAGKNIQYF.

Comments on this clone: Given the absence of the conserved phenylalanine or tryptophan at the CDR3 end, a read error is likely. Because the CDR3's place on the DNA is in doubt, the DNA is left out and the CDR3 is given as listed by TCRdb. The chain is built from TRBV6-1 and TRBJ1-4. The CDR3 has 8 residues if both end residues are counted. CDR1 and CDR2 from the germline V gene are MNHNS and SASEGT. This CDR3 reads CASSYSHP.

The gene calls are TRBV7-2 and TRBJ1-3; D is perhaps TRBD1 (6 bases). The CDR3 loop spans 14 amino acids. The V and J ends lost 3 bases and 5 bases respectively, with 11 bases between them. Germline V gene lookup returns CDR1 SGHTA and CDR2 FQGNSA. CDR3 sequence: CASSFEQGRNTIYF. For the CDR3, the DNA is TGTGCCAGCAGCTTTGAACAGGGCAGAAACACCATATATTTT.

This sequence joins TRBV6-5 and TRBJ2-2, with 12 bases identical to TRBD2. The V and J ends lost 4 bases and 5 bases, in that order; junction bases with no gene match: 5. Looked up from germline, CDR1 is MNHEY and CDR2 is SVGAGI. This CDR3 comprises 16 residues. In nucleotides, the CDR3 is TGTGCCAGCAGTTCCTTCGGACTAGCGGGAACCGGGGAGCTGTTTTTT. Residues: CASSSFGLAGTGELFF.

This clone was seen a few times. V gene TRBV19 combines with J gene TRBJ2-1; 7 bases align to TRBD1. Germline V gene sequence: CDR1 LNHDA, CDR2 SQIVND (reference sequence). This CDR3 has 14 residues. The J segment lost 7 bases and the V segment lost 7 bases, leaving 10 bases of the junction unmatched. CDR3 nucleotide sequence: TGTGCCAGTACTCAGGGGGAAGTCTGGAATGAGCAGTTCTTC. Translation gives CASTQGEVWNEQFF.

This clone was observed a handful of times. The genes are TRBV5-6 and TRBJ1-4, with TRBD1 identical over 7 bases. The CDR3 extends over 16 amino acids. CDR1 and CDR2 from the germline V gene are SGHDT and YYEEEE. Trimming at V came to 1 base and at J to 8 bases, leaving 11 bases not matched to a gene. The CDR3 is CASSLRTGSWTEKLFF. The CDR3 bases are TGTGCCAGCAGCTTGCGGACAGGAAGTTGGACGGAAAAACTGTTTTTT.

For this clone: At one boundary the junction diverges from the germline segment, which might be a read error. CDR3 nucleotide sequence: TGCGCCAGCAGCTTGGGCGGGAGCACCAGGGAGCTGTTTTTT. Translated: CASSLGGSTRELFF. The rearrangement joins TRBV5-1 to TRBJ2-2; 7 bases fit TRBD2. The germline CDR1 and CDR2 sequences are SGHRS and YFSETQ. The CDR3 sequence is 14 residues long. The full variable domain, in which reference TRBV5-1 and TRBJ2-2 provide the parts outside the CDR3, is KAGVTQTPRYLIKTRGQQVTLSCSPISGHRSVSWYQQTPGQGLQFLFEYFSETQRNKGNFPGRFSGRQFSNSRSEMNVSTLELGDSALYLCASSLGGSTRELFFGEGSRLTVL.

The rearrangement joins TRBV6-6 to TRBJ2-5, with 8 bases identical to TRBD2. This CDR3 is 14 amino acids long. The germline gives CDR1 MNHNY, CDR2 SVGAGI (reference sequence). The J segment lost 7 bases and the V segment lost 4 bases, leaving 8 bases of the junction unmatched. CDR3 region: CASSLGGGSRTQYF. The CDR3 DNA sequence: TGTGCCAGCAGTTTAGGCGGGGGGTCGAGGACCCAGTACTTC.